These T cell receptor beta chains were read from a single sample in a study of blood T cell repertoires in COVID-19. TCRdb keeps only in-frame clones here, not all; method: immunoSEQ multiplex PCR. The table shows some 65,000 clones, with 75% to 90% occurring only once. The sequenced sample consisted of peripheral blood. The receptors come from a man aged 35-49 years with COVID-19, enrolled during active disease. Each CDR3 is given with its conserved first and last residue. The D gene is left open where the match is weak. Rows may omit the clone size; those that give it use once, few, many or a size class.

abundance	v_gene	d_gene	j_gene	CDR3nt	CDR3aa
NA	TRBV7-6	TRBD2	TRBJ2-7	TGTGCCAGCAGCTCCGCCAGCGGGGGCCATTACGAGCAGTACTTC	CASSSASGGHYEQYF
NA	TRBV25-1	TRBD1	TRBJ1-2	TGTGCCAGCAGTCAGGGGGCAATAGATGGCTACACCTTC	CASSQGAIDGYTF
NA	TRBV19	NA	TRBJ1-6	TGTGCCAGTAGTACTCTCAGGGATCCCGAGAATTCACCCCTCCACTTT	CASSTLRDPENSPLHF
NA	TRBV30	TRBD1	TRBJ2-5	TGTGCCTGCCTCGGACAGGACCAAGAGACCCAGTACTTC	CACLGQDQETQYF
once	TRBV5-1	TRBD1	TRBJ1-3	TGCGCCAGCAGCTCAGAGGGGGCTAGTGAAGGAAACACCATATATTTT	CASSSEGASEGNTIYF
few	TRBV4-2	TRBD1	TRBJ2-1	TGTGCCAGCAGCCAAGACCAGGGGGACTACAATGAGCAGTTCTTC	CASSQDQGDYNEQFF
NA	TRBV7-9	TRBD1	TRBJ1-4	TGTGCCAGCAGCGCCGGACAGGGGGCGGATGAAAAACTGTTTTTT	CASSAGQGADEKLFF
NA	TRBV6-5	TRBD1	TRBJ1-1	TGTGCCAGCAGTTACTTGGGACAGGGGAACACTGAAGCTTTCTTT	CASSYLGQGNTEAFF
NA	TRBV5-6	TRBD1	TRBJ1-1	TGTGCCAGCAGCTTGGCACAGGGGGCATTTACTGAAGCTTTCTTT	CASSLAQGAFTEAFF
NA	TRBV23-1	TRBD1	TRBJ2-7	TGCGCCAGCGGGGACAGGGCCTACGAGCAGTACTTC	CASGDRAYEQYF
NA	TRBV28	TRBD1	TRBJ2-3	TGTGCCAGCAGGAGTCCGGGACAGACCACAGATACGCAGTATTTT	CASRSPGQTTDTQYF
NA	TRBV4-2	TRBD2	TRBJ2-7	TGTGCCAGCAGCCAAGATCTGGGTTCTAGCGGGGGGCCCACGCAGTACTTC	CASSQDLGSSGGPTQYF
NA	TRBV5-1	TRBD1	TRBJ1-4	TGCGCCAGCAGCTTGGCTAATCCGGGACAGGGGATGACTAATGAAAAACTGTTTTTT	CASSLANPGQGMTNEKLFF
NA	TRBV7-9	NA	TRBJ2-7	TGTGCCAGCAGCTTATTAGGGGAAACCTCCTACGAGCAGTACTTC	CASSLLGETSYEQYF
NA	TRBV5-1	NA	TRBJ1-5	TGCGCCAGCAGCACTACCGGGAGGTCAGATCAGCCCCAGCATTTT	CASSTTGRSDQPQHF
NA	TRBV21-1	NA	TRBJ2-3	TGTGCCAGCAGCGCATTAGGGACAGGTTCGTTGTATACGCAGTATTTT	CASSALGTGSLYTQYF
NA	TRBV6-5	NA	TRBJ1-6	TGTGCCAGCAGGCGTCAGGGTTATTCACCCCTCCACTTT	CASRRQGYSPLHF
NA	TRBV5-1	NA	TRBJ1-1	TGCGCCAGCAGCTTGGACAGGGAAGCTTTCTTT	CASSLDREAFF
NA	TRBV4-1	NA	TRBJ1-4	TGCGCCAGCAGCCAAGTAGGGGGAAATGAAAAACTGTTTTTT	CASSQVGGNEKLFF
NA	TRBV5-1	NA	TRBJ2-2	TGCGCCAGCAGCTTGCAGGTGTCCGGGGAGCTGTTTTTT	CASSLQVSGELFF